This T cell receptor beta chain was recovered during a study of shared clonotypes between healthy human individuals (dated by TCRdb to about 2020). Study-wide context: The cohort comprised a couple of women and three men aged 18 to 49 years. Per donor, leukapheresis produced somewhere between about 0.94 and 8.9 billion PBMCs. For each donor, three plates each were used for CD4 naive and CD4 memory, two plates were used for CD8 naive, and one plate was used for CD8 memory. To increase sequencing depth and limit assay-specific biases, TCR repertoire library preparation and sequencing were carried out by different laboratories using diverse techniques. Blood TCR repertoires of a handful of healthy adults were deeply sequenced to estimate repertoire size and the extent of clonotype sharing between individuals. The study at large found these results: Across a few donors, roughly 5.1% of naive CD4, 3.5% of naive CD8, around 2.1% of memory CD4, and 0.3% to 0.45% of memory CD8 clonotypes were shared. The genetic and exposure-history diversity represented was limited by the small number of donors. Pairwise subsampling led to the expectation that sequencing depth would affect the degree of clonotype sharing among donors. Only blood was sampled, and tissue TCR repertoires likely differ from those in blood. Higher generation probabilities were observed for clonotypes shared by all four sorted-subset donors than for non-shared clonotypes. Even with the large sequencing depth, rarefaction of the sorted-subset datasets indicated that sequencing was incomplete. Estimated clonotype richness was generally larger for naive than for memory subsets.

The germline V gene (reference sequence) sets CDR1 to SEHNR and CDR2 to FQNEAQ. Including the terminal cysteine and phenylalanine, the CDR3 comprises 11 residues. Only CDR3 DNA is held: 33 bases, read in frame from base 1. V was cut back by 5 bases and J by 5 bases, leaving a gap of 5 bases between them. Using the deep immunoSEQ assay, TCR CDR3 regions were amplified from genomic DNA by multiplex PCR. For each cell subset, the extracted genomic DNA was distributed evenly across all wells of several immunoSEQ 96-well plates, and each plate served as one replicate. For sorted subsets, roughly 0.2 ug genomic DNA, equal to 30,000 to 35,000 T cell genomes, was loaded into each replicate PCR. Purified libraries were measured with a Qubit 3.0 fluorometer, size-checked on a Bioanalyzer 2100, and measured again with the KAPA Library Quantification kit. Every immunoSEQ 96-well plate was sequenced on a separate single-read 150-cycle Illumina NextSeq 550 flow cell. Per the source publication's procedure: Because only junctional sequences without quality scores were contained in the immunoSEQ output, filtering matching that applied to full-length reads could not be performed. To assign V/J genes and CDR3, sequences were annotated using PyIR, a Python wrapper for IgBLAST v1.9, with IMGT germline references. Any read was removed if the V/J assignment was weak (E-value above 1e-6), the CDR3 was missing, or the read contained stop codons, out-of-frame junctions, or ambiguous translated residues. V3J clonotypes were defined as sequences sharing the same inferred V gene, J gene, and CDR3 amino acid sequence. Percentage overlap between repertoires was calculated by dividing the number of shared unique clonotypes by the size of the smaller repertoire. Richness of each repertoire was evaluated using RTK rarefaction, the Chao1 estimator, and Recon v2.1 estimates of unobserved clonotypes. Generation probabilities were computed with OLGA for all TCRbeta clonotypes obtained by the gDNA method from a handful of donors. TCRdb retrieved this table from immuneACCESS and kept in-frame rearrangements only. Not all clones are present; in checked studies, unresolved V genes account for under half, and no reason is known for the remainder. The D gene and trimming were derived from the DNA, and the V and J assignments and clone size from that table. The sample data list around 1,100,000 clones, and roughly 77% of these were observed just once. The ten most abundant clones make up about 0.89% of the sample.

As to this clone: Its specific antigen is unknown. No base quality values were provided; no much bigger clone lies one nucleotide off.

Donors were healthy HIV-negative adults with no recently reported acute infections or vaccinations. All donors were Caucasian adults living in Nashville, Tennessee, USA. Magnetic negative selection was used to enrich CD4+ T cells, after which naive cells were positively selected on CD45RA and the negative fraction became the memory subset. After blood collection by leukapheresis, PBMCs were isolated using Ficoll-Histopaque density gradient centrifugation and then cryopreserved in the vapor phase of liquid nitrogen. Purity and quantity of every magnetically sorted T cell population were checked by analytical flow cytometry. From each sorted fraction, genomic DNA was isolated and quantified by UV absorbance on a Nanodrop 2000c.

Sequenced sample: memory CD4+ T cells from PBMCs. Reading the label with the study, this specimen's cell subset or site is: CD45RA-negative fraction. Recombination joined TRBV7-9 with TRBJ2-3; no confident D gene assignment can be made. The clonotype comes from a man in his late teens or twenties in good health. Some clones in this sample may be carry-over from other donors' samples. CDR3 region: CASSQEDTQYF. The nucleotides are TGTGCCAGCAGCCAAGAAGATACGCAGTATTTT.